This TCR beta chain is drawn from a study of OX40 agonist ivuxolimab in advanced cancers. Study in general: The dose-escalation cohort was over 65% male, with a mean age of around 60 years, ranging about 20 to 85. Regarding the study as a whole: Researchers report that CD8+ T cells had, on average, more expanded clones than CD4+.

The table came from immunoSEQ multiplex PCR; TCRdb's copy has only in-frame clones and leaves some out. The repertoire holds 60,000 to 90,000 clones, with around 90% as singletons. This CDR3 is built from 15 residues. CDR1 and CDR2 (germline): MNHEY, SVGAGI. The V end lost 3 bases, the J end lost 6 bases, and 16 bases lay between the germline ends. In the case of this clone: The target antigen is unknown.

The chain recombines TRBV6-5 with TRBJ2-3, with a tentative D call TRBD1 (7 bases). The source material was CD4+ or CD8+ T cells sorted from blood, sampled in a trial of the OX40 agonist ivuxolimab. The receptor comes from an adult with an advanced solid tumor such as melanoma, head and neck, liver or kidney cancer. The CDR3 region has the DNA TGTGCCAGCAGTTATCAGGGGGGCCGGGGGGATACGCAGTATTTT. Residues: CASSYQGGRGDTQYF.